This TCR beta chain derives from a study of regulatory T cells in long-lasting Graves disease. Study conclusions and caveats: Persistent disease was characterized by preferential usage of TRBV28, TRBJ1-2 and TRBJ2-5.

Per germline, CDR1 SGHAT and CDR2 FQNNGV. There are 15 residues in the CDR3. V shed 0 bases and J shed 9 bases, with 18 bases lying between them. Construction of the TCR beta libraries employed iRepertoire HTBI primers in conjunction with Arm-PCR of CDR3 regions. From the multiplex PCR reads, TCRdb called clonotypes with MiXCR, one entry per CDR3 protein. The sample consists of some 450,000 distinct CDR3 sequences, around 24% of them appearing once. Concerning this clonotype itself: Its antigen is still unknown.

Time point reported: persistent/refractory GD, antithyroid drugs over 5 years with positive TRAb. RNA from PBMCs was the source of the TCR library. An approximately 10-milliliter sample of peripheral blood was drawn into EDTA tubes. The chain couples TRBV11-2 to TRBJ2-7; D is perhaps TRBD1 (5 bases). The sample in question was peripheral blood mononuclear cells (PBMCs), obtained when the disease was refractory, from a patient treated with antithyroid drugs. The source is a female donor with Graves disease. The CDR3 region is CASSLDILGLVGQYF. The DNA for the CDR3 is TGTGCCAGCAGCTTAGATATCTTGGGGCTGGTGGGGCAGTACTTC.